Each of the 17 T cell receptor beta chains below was sequenced from the same sample in a study of blood T cell repertoires in COVID-19 (TCRdb year 2020). Libraries were made using the immunoSEQ multiplex PCR assay. In TCRdb, the immuneACCESS table is reduced to in-frame sequences with V and J assigned. These tables do not hold every clone; where another copy was compared, an unresolved V gene accounts for under half, and the others remain unexplained. Recorded for this sample are approximately 82,000 clones; approximately 82% of them occurred a single time. In total, the top ten clones hold about 15% of the sample. Sequencing input: peripheral blood. These TCRs come from a woman aged 60-75 years with acute or convalescent COVID-19.

This clone was detected only a few times. The chain couples TRBV3-1 (or the pseudogene TRBV3-2) to TRBJ2-7, with D perhaps TRBD1 (5 bases). Germline CDR1 and CDR2: LGHDT and YNNKEL (reference sequence). The CDR3 totals 13 residues. V was cut by 6 bases and J by 6 bases, with 15 bases left in between. In nucleotides, the CDR3 is TGTGCCAGCAGTTCTACAGGTGCGGTCGAGCAGTACTTC. This sequence encodes CASSSTGAVEQYF.

V usage is TRBV7-9 and J usage is TRBJ1-4, with D unresolved. This CDR3 is 13 amino acids long. The germline V and J ends were trimmed by 8 bases and 0 bases, with 7 bases remaining between them. CDR1 is SEHNR, CDR2 FQNEAQ, per germline (reference sequence). As DNA, the CDR3 is TGTGCCAGCTTACTCGCAACTAATGAAAAACTGTTTTTT. Its protein product is CASLLATNEKLFF.

The chain couples TRBV5-4 to TRBJ1-5, with 7 bases fitting TRBD1. Per germline, CDR1 SGHNT and CDR2 YYREEE (reference sequence). With 5 bases clipped from V and 1 base from J, the junction kept 9 bases outside the gene matches. This CDR3 contains 16 residues. CDR3 protein: CASSYRGQGSNQPQHF. CDR3 DNA: TGTGCCAGCAGTTACAGGGGACAAGGGAGCAATCAGCCCCAGCATTTT. Variable domain in full (rest from reference TRBV5-4 and TRBJ1-5): ETGVTQSPTHLIKTRGQQVTLRCSSQSGHNTVSWYQQALGQGPQFIFQYYREEENGRGNFPPRFSGLQFPNYSSELNVNALELDDSALYLCASSYRGQGSNQPQHFGDGTRLSIL.

The chain joins TRBV6-5 to TRBJ1-1, with TRBD1 matching 8 bases. Germline values: CDR1 MNHEY, CDR2 SVGAGI. The CDR3 has 13 amino acids. Trimming took 6 bases from V and 5 from J; bases not matched to a gene: 5. DNA for the CDR3: TGTGCCAGCAGAGACAGGGGAGAGACTGAAGCTTTCTTT. Its protein product is CASRDRGETEAFF.

The chain combines TRBV7-6 with TRBJ2-7; D is unclear. There are 14 residues in the CDR3. Trimming stripped 0 bases from V and 0 bases from J, with 6 bases between. Germline CDR1 and CDR2: SGHVS and FNYEAQ. CDR3 in amino acids: CASSLAPSSYEQYF. In DNA form, the CDR3 reads TGTGCCAGCAGCTTAGCCCCTAGCTCCTACGAGCAGTACTTC.

The chain carries TRBV11-3 and TRBJ2-2; 7 bases map to TRBD1. Germline lookup yields CDR1 SGHNT and CDR2 YENEEA. CDR3 length: 19 residues. Unmatched junction bases numbered 20, after V lost 3 bases and J lost 7 bases. Here the CDR3 reads CASSFSTGQSKPRGGELFF. For the CDR3, the DNA is TGTGCCAGCAGCTTTTCTACGGGACAGAGTAAACCCAGGGGCGGGGAGCTGTTTTTT.

The genes are TRBV5-1 and TRBJ1-1; no clear D gene. Trimming removed 6 bases from V and 5 bases from J, with 11 bases in between. Germline-derived CDR1 and CDR2 are SGHRS and YFSETQ. The CDR3 consists of 12 residues. The DNA of the CDR3 is TGCGCCAGCACGGAAGCGGGTACTGAAGCTTTCTTT. Protein sequence: CASTEAGTEAFF.

The chain is built from TRBV7-2 and TRBJ2-7, with TRBD2 matching over 12 bases. Germline CDR1 reads SGHTA; CDR2 reads FQGNSA. The CDR3 covers 18 residues. The junction had 11 bases not matched to a gene; V was cut back by 1 base and J by 4 bases. CDR3 sequence reads: CASSLGPSGGARLYEQYF. In DNA form, the CDR3 reads TGTGCCAGCAGCTTAGGGCCTAGCGGGGGGGCACGGTTGTACGAGCAGTACTTC.

The gene calls are TRBV7-3 and TRBJ1-4; 8 nucleotides match TRBD1. From germline, CDR1 is SGHTA and CDR2 FQGTGA. The length of the CDR3 is 14 residues. With 5 bases clipped from V and 6 bases from J, the junction kept 5 bases outside the gene matches. Written as DNA, the CDR3 is TGTGCCAGCAGCCTGGACAGGGTGGATGAAAAACTGTTTTTT. Translation gives CASSLDRVDEKLFF.

This chain uses TRBV9 with TRBJ2-5; the D gene is possibly TRBD2 (5 bases). V was clipped by 4 bases and J by 5 bases, with 12 bases between them. Germline V lookup: CDR1 SGDLS, CDR2 YYNGEE. The CDR3 is 13 residues long. As DNA, the CDR3 is TGTGCCAGCAGCAGGGAGTCTTCGGAGACCCAGTACTTC. Translated, it gives CASSRESSETQYF.

The chain is built from TRBV6-5 and TRBJ2-3; D possibly corresponds to TRBD1 (5 bases). Germline V CDR1 and CDR2: MNHEY, SVGAGI. This CDR3 contains 14 residues. V gave up 5 bases and J gave up 2 bases, with 11 bases separating them. CDR3 in DNA: TGTGCCAGCAGTCCCCGGACAATCACAGATACGCAGTATTTT. This translates into CASSPRTITDTQYF.

The CDR3 DNA sequence: TGTGCCAGCAGCGCCGGGACAGGGGGCTCTGGGGCCAACGTCCTGACTTTC. Translation gives CASSAGTGGSGANVLTF. The J gene is TRBJ2-6, the V gene TRBV2, with 11 bases lining up with TRBD1. Trimming took 6 bases from V and 0 from J; bases not matched to a gene: 4. CDR3 length: 17 amino acids. Germline lookup yields CDR1 SNHLY and CDR2 FYNNEI.

The gene calls are TRBV6-2 or TRBV6-3 and TRBJ2-7; the match to TRBD2 covers 7 bases. With 5 bases clipped from V and 3 bases from J, the junction kept 4 bases outside the gene matches. The CDR3 extends over 13 amino acids. Germline-derived CDR1 and CDR2 are MNHEY and SVGEGT. This chain's CDR3 is CASSPGTNYEQYF. The CDR3 DNA reads as TGTGCCAGCAGTCCCGGGACTAACTACGAGCAGTACTTC.

V gene TRBV11-3 combines with J gene TRBJ1-5; 7 bases map to TRBD1. After removal of 4 bases from V and 7 bases from J, the junction contained 4 bases not matched to a gene. Germline V CDR1 and CDR2: SGHNT, YENEEA. The CDR3 consists of 13 residues. This CDR3 reads CASSSRQGQPQHF. CDR3 nucleotides: TGTGCCAGCAGCTCAAGACAGGGACAGCCCCAGCATTTT.

This clone was counted only a few times. The rearrangement joins TRBV7-9 to TRBJ2-1; no firm D call. The CDR3 extends over 16 amino acids. Germline assignment: CDR1 SEHNR and CDR2 FQNEAQ (reference sequence). Trimming pared 1 base from V and 2 bases from J, leaving 12 bases between. Here the CDR3 reads CASSLGSGWTYNEQFF. The CDR3 nucleotides are TGTGCCAGCAGCTTAGGATCCGGGTGGACCTACAATGAGCAGTTCTTC.

This clone has a handful of counts. The chain couples TRBV10-3 to TRBJ1-2; 7 bases are shared with TRBD1. CDR3 length equals 16 residues. Germline V lookup: CDR1 ENHRY, CDR2 SYGVKD. The J segment lost 3 bases and the V segment lost 0 bases, leaving 7 bases of the junction unmatched. CDR3 region: CAISESTGRGDYGYTF. CDR3 bases: TGTGCCATCAGTGAGTCGACGGGCAGGGGGGACTATGGCTACACCTTC.

Remarks on this clone: The junction departs from germline at one end; a sequencing error may be responsible. This chain uses TRBV7-7 with TRBJ2-3; 7 nucleotides agree with TRBD2. The germline V gene encodes CDR1 SSHAT and CDR2 FNYEAQ (reference sequence). The length of the CDR3 is 15 residues. The CDR3 is CASSLAAGSTDTQYF. The CDR3 DNA reads as TGTGCTAGCAGCCTAGCGGCGGGGAGCACAGATACGCAGTATTTT.